Shown below are 21 T cell receptor beta chains from a single sample sequenced in a study of T cells in Graves' hyperthyroidism and ophthalmopathy. Amplification of TCR beta CDR3 regions was performed using RNA transcripts as template. Researchers ran a first-round RT-PCR on the TCR CDR3 using the HTBI primer set. MiXCR was run by TCRdb on the multiplex PCR reads, yielding one entry per CDR3 protein. The data show about 540,000 distinct CDR3 sequences, under 60% seen once. The specimen was peripheral blood or thyroid tissue (not recorded which). The receptor source for this set is a woman younger than 30 with Graves' hyperthyroidism.

This chain connects TRBV15 to TRBJ2-5; D is undetermined. This CDR3 has 11 amino acids. V shed 0 bases and J shed 8 bases, with 4 bases lying between them. The germline CDR1 and CDR2 sequences are LNHNV and YYDKDF (reference sequence). CDR3 region: CATSREGTQYF. DNA for the CDR3: TGTGCCACCAGCAGAGAGGGCACCCAGTACTTC.

To note about this clonotype: The germline gene is not matched at one end of the junction; a read error may be the cause. The chain has TRBV6-5 and TRBJ1-1; no clear D. The germline V gene encodes CDR1 MNHEY and CDR2 SVGAGI. CDR3 length equals 13 residues. The DNA of the CDR3 is TGTGCCATCAGTTACACGAGAAAGGAGTCGGGTTTCTTT. It specifies CAISYTRKESGFF.

V usage is TRBV3-1 and J usage is TRBJ2-5; D tentatively fits TRBD1 or TRBD2 (6 bases each). CDR3 length: 15 amino acids. V shed 4 bases and J shed 2 bases, with 14 bases lying between them. CDR1 LGHDT and CDR2 YNNKEL come from the germline V gene (reference sequence). The CDR3 here is CASSPPRGQQETQYF. The CDR3 DNA reads as TGTGCCAGCAGCCCCCCTCGGGGGCAGCAAGAGACCCAGTACTTC.

This clonotype was counted many times. The V and J genes are TRBV6-6 and TRBJ2-2; 8 bases agree with TRBD1. The length of the CDR3 is 15 residues. The germline CDR1 and CDR2 sequences are MNHNY and SVGAGI (reference sequence). V was clipped by 2 bases and J by 4 bases; unmatched bases: 3. This CDR3 is CASSYDRGGTGELFF. The CDR3 DNA reads as TGTGCCAGCAGTTACGACAGGGGTGGCACCGGGGAGCTGTTTTTT.

Points on this clonotype: Given a much more abundant clone one base away, this may be a read error. This chain connects TRBV4-2 to TRBJ2-5, with 7 positions matching TRBD1. This CDR3 is built from 15 residues. CDR1 is LGHNA, CDR2 YNFKEQ, per germline. The CDR3 loop is CASSQDFRGKEAQYF. CDR3 in DNA: TGTGCCAGCAGCCAAGACTTCAGGGGGAAAGAGGCCCAGTACTTC.

The J gene is TRBJ1-3, the V gene TRBV11-1; D not certain. CDR1 and CDR2 from the germline V gene are SGHAT and FQDESV (reference sequence). This CDR3 contains 16 residues. V was shortened by 1 base and J by 8 bases, with 18 bases between the two germline ends. CDR3 nucleotide sequence: TGTGCCAGCAGCTTAGATTCGGGTACCTATGGCTACACCATATATTTT. Its protein is CASSLDSGTYGYTIYF.

This clonotype was seen more than once but under ten times. The chain employs TRBV7-8 and TRBJ2-5, with D uncertain. Trimming removed 6 bases from V and 0 bases from J, with 11 bases in between. This CDR3 has 14 residues. CDR1 SGHVS and CDR2 FQNEAQ come from the germline V gene. The CDR3 DNA sequence: TGTGCCAGCAGAGACGCTGGGTACCAAGAGACCCAGTACTTC. This encodes CASRDAGYQETQYF.

This clonotype was observed at least ten times. J is TRBJ2-7 and V is TRBV12-3 or TRBV12-4; TRBD1 matches 10 bases. The CDR3 covers 14 residues. Unmatched junction bases numbered 4, after V lost 6 bases and J lost 2 bases. This CDR3 reads CASSSGQGAYEQYF. CDR3 DNA sequence: TGTGCCAGCAGCTCCGGACAGGGGGCCTACGAGCAGTACTTC.

There are a few counts of this clonotype. CDR3 residues: CASSEATGLALYEQYF. In DNA form, the CDR3 reads TGTGCCAGCAGTGAAGCGACGGGACTAGCGCTTTACGAGCAGTACTTC. J is TRBJ2-7 and V is TRBV2; 10 nucleotides agree with TRBD2. Per germline, CDR1 SNHLY and CDR2 FYNNEI. The CDR3 has 16 residues. V was clipped by 0 bases and J by 4 bases; unmatched bases: 6.

CDR3 nucleotide sequence: TGCAGCGGATGGCTGACTAGCGGGAGGGCGGAGACCCAGTACTTC. Translation gives CSGWLTSGRAETQYF. This chain links TRBV29-1 with TRBJ2-5; TRBD2 matches at 14 bases. The trim removed 7 bases at V and 5 bases at J, leaving 9 bases unmatched. Germline loops: CDR1 SQVTM, CDR2 ANQGSEA. The CDR3 consists of 15 residues.

This clonotype showed up many times. The V and J genes are TRBV20-1 and TRBJ1-1; D remains ambiguous. The CDR3 runs 13 residues. V was clipped by 3 bases and J by 0 bases, with 8 bases between them. The germline CDR1 and CDR2 sequences are DFQATT and SNEGSKA (reference sequence). CDR3 protein: CSAREDLNTEAFF. In nucleotides, the CDR3 is TGCAGTGCTAGGGAGGATCTGAACACTGAAGCTTTCTTT.

This clonotype was counted between two and nine times. The chain links TRBV2 to TRBJ2-1, with a weak D call TRBD2 (6 bases). Per the germline V gene, CDR1 is SNHLY and CDR2 is FYNNEI. CDR3 size: 17 residues. V was clipped by 1 base and J by 0 bases, with 13 bases between them. CDR3 sequence reads: CASSEGVDGSSYNEQFF. CDR3 DNA sequence: TGTGCCAGCAGTGAAGGGGTAGACGGGAGCTCCTACAATGAGCAGTTCTTC.

Comments on this clonotype: A read error may account for a junction end that differs from germline. The rearrangement joins TRBV7-6 to TRBJ2-7, with TRBD2 identical over 8 bases. The DNA end favors TRBJ2-4, so the J call may be wrong. In germline, CDR1 is SGHVS, CDR2 FNYEAQ. The CDR3 is made up of 12 amino acids. For the CDR3, the DNA is TGCCTTACTCGGGGGGGGCAGGACATTCAGTACTTC. Its protein is CLTRGGQDIQYF.

This clonotype occurred many times. The chain has TRBV18 and TRBJ2-7; the D is unclear. This CDR3 is built from 14 residues. V lost 3 bases and J lost 0, with 9 bases in between. Germline V gene sequence: CDR1 KGHSH, CDR2 LQKENI. CDR3 coding DNA: TGTGCCAGCTCACCGTACGGCAGCTCCTACGAGCAGTACTTC. The encoded protein is CASSPYGSSYEQYF.

V and J are TRBV2 and TRBJ2-3, with TRBD1 matching over 7 bases. J gave up 14 bases and V 7 bases, and 6 bases lay outside the gene matches. Looked up from germline, CDR1 is SNHLY and CDR2 is FYNNEI. This CDR3 has 10 residues. The DNA of the CDR3 is TGTGCCAGCACCGAGGGACAGTTGTATTTT. This gives the protein CASTEGQLYF. The full variable domain, in which reference TRBV2 and TRBJ2-3 provide the parts outside the CDR3, is EPEVTQTPSHQVTQMGQEVILRCVPISNHLYFYWYRQILGQKVEFLVSFYNNEISEKSEIFDDQFSVERPDGSNFTLKIRSTKLEDSAMYFCASTEGQLYFGPGTRLTVL.

On this clonotype itself: A read error may explain this, as a much larger clone is one base away. The chain carries TRBV7-9 and TRBJ1-1, with D possibly TRBD1 on 6 matching bases. The CDR3 is 14 residues long. CDR1 is SEHNR, CDR2 FQNEAQ, per germline (reference sequence). Trimming cost V 5 bases and J 6 bases, with 16 bases left between them. The CDR3 is CASSGDTELSEAFF. The CDR3 nucleotides are TGTGCCAGCAGCGGGGACACCGAATTATCTGAAGCTTTCTTT.

This clonotype was picked up one time. DNA of the CDR3: TGTGCCAGCAGTGAATTCGGGACAGGGAATGGCTACACCTTC. It is translated as CASSEFGTGNGYTF. The rearrangement links TRBV25-1 to TRBJ1-2, with TRBD1 matching 9 bases. The CDR3 is 14 residues long. The germline V gene has CDR1 MGHDK and CDR2 SYGVNS. Trimming took 1 base from V and 6 from J; bases not matched to a gene: 3.

The chain links TRBV11-2 to TRBJ2-7, with 11 bases fitting TRBD2. The CDR3 sequence is 17 residues long. Germline CDR1 reads SGHAT; CDR2 reads FQNNGV. Losses at the gene ends were 8 bases for V and 3 bases for J; bases not matched to a gene: 15. CDR3 DNA: TGTGCCAGCTCACCACCTTGGACTACTAGCGGGGGCTACGAGCAGTACTTC. As protein: CASSPPWTTSGGYEQYF.

This clonotype has only a few counts. The V and J genes are TRBV29-1 and TRBJ2-1; TRBD2 matches 11 bases. The V and J ends lost 5 bases and 7 bases, in that order; junction bases with no gene match: 7. CDR3 length equals 14 residues. Looked up from germline, CDR1 is SQVTM and CDR2 is ANQGSEA. The chain's CDR3 is CSVYTSGSRNEQFF. The CDR3 DNA follows: TGCAGCGTTTACACTAGCGGGAGTAGGAATGAGCAGTTCTTC.

This clonotype came up many times. The genes are TRBV2 and TRBJ2-1; 8 bases are shared with TRBD2. The CDR3 sequence is 14 residues long. Germline CDR1 SNHLY, CDR2 FYNNEI. V lost 8 bases and J lost 9; bases outside the gene matches: 12. For the CDR3, the DNA is TGTGCCAGCCTCCCGCGGGGGGAAACGACTGAGCAGTTCTTC. Its translation: CASLPRGETTEQFF.

This clonotype was observed a few times. The genes are TRBV4-3 and TRBJ1-2; 9 bases are shared with TRBD1. The germline V gene encodes CDR1 LGHNA and CDR2 YSLEER. The junction had 7 bases not matched to a gene; V was cut back by 0 bases and J by 5 bases. The CDR3 has 16 amino acids. The CDR3 coding sequence is TGCGCCAGCAGCCAAGATGGCAGGACAGGGGATTATGGCTACACCTTC. Its protein is CASSQDGRTGDYGYTF.